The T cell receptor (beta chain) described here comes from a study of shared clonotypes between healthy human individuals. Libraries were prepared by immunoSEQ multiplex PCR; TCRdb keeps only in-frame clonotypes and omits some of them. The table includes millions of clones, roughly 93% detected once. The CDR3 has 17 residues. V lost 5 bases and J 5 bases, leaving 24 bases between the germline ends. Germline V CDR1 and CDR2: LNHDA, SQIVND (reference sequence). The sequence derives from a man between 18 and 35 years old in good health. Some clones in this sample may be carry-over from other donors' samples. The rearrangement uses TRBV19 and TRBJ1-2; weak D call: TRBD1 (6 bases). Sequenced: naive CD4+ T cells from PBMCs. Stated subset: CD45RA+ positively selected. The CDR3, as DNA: TGTGCCAGTAGTTCTAGACTACAGGGAAACCCGAAGTATGGCTACACCTTC. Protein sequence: CASSSRLQGNPKYGYTF.